This TCR beta chain was identified during a study of T cell responses to AZD1222 COVID-19 vaccine. Germline V CDR1 and CDR2: SGHRS, YFSETQ. Deletions cut 4 bases from V and 8 bases from J, with 15 bases between. This CDR3 has 13 amino acids. Only in-frame clones appear in the TCRdb table, and some are missing; sequencing was by immunoSEQ multiplex PCR. The data show approximately 70,000 clones, 80% seen once. This specimen consisted of peripheral blood, obtained 28 days after the second AZD1222 dose. The chain couples TRBV5-1 to TRBJ1-2; D uncertain. This receptor was obtained from an adult who received the AZD1222 COVID-19 vaccine. This CDR3 is CASSTDNGRGYTF. Here the CDR3 DNA reads TGCGCCAGCAGCACCGACAATGGTAGGGGCTACACCTTC.